Here is one T cell receptor beta chain with its context. This specimen belongs to a study of control samples from healthy donors and cancer patients. This table comes from immunoSEQ multiplex PCR, and its TCRdb copy is limited to in-frame clones, with some not included. The sample lists some 110,000 clones; roughly 92% were seen once. The TCR comes from a man aged 25-45 years in good health. The sample was blood.

This CDR3 reads CASSAEGRIFQEGYTF. Here the CDR3 DNA reads TGTGCCAGCAGCGCTGAGGGTAGGATCTTTCAAGAAGGCTACACCTTC. The genes are TRBV9 and TRBJ1-2; D gene ambiguous. Germline CDR1 reads SGDLS; CDR2 reads YYNGEE. The CDR3 runs to 16 residues. V lost 3 bases, J lost 8 bases, and 23 bases lay in between.